This T cell receptor (beta chain) is drawn from a study of T cells in Graves' hyperthyroidism and ophthalmopathy. The TCR beta CDR3 regions underwent amplification using RNA transcripts as the source. The HTBI primer set served for first-round RT-PCR of the TCR CDR3. TCRdb reprocessed the multiplex PCR reads with MiXCR, giving one entry per CDR3 protein. The repertoire holds hundreds of thousands of distinct CDR3 sequences, 20% seen once, with roughly 47% in the top ten. Material for sequencing was blood. This clonotype was obtained from a man aged 35-49 years with Graves' ophthalmopathy.

CDR3 sequence reads: CASSLEGQISYNEQFF. The CDR3 DNA reads as TGTGCCAGCAGCTTGGAAGGGCAGATCTCCTACAATGAGCAGTTCTTC. The chain carries TRBV5-6 and TRBJ2-1; D unclear. The V gene lost 0 bases and the J gene lost 0 bases, with 10 bases spanning the gap. The CDR3 loop spans 16 amino acids. Germline-derived CDR1 and CDR2 are SGHDT and YYEEEE.